The entry that follows covers one T cell receptor beta chain sequence. These data come from a study of patients and donors after allogeneic stem cell transplantation. TCRdb processed the RT-PCR reads anew with MiXCR; each CDR3 protein has one entry. Of roughly 880,000 distinct CDR3 sequences listed, about a sixth are singletons. Trimming removed 0 bases at V and 5 bases at J, with 14 bases between. Germline CDR1 and CDR2: SGDLS and YYNGEE. The length of the CDR3 is 15 residues. The TCR sequence derives from a human donor who was either an allogeneic HSCT recipient or a stem cell or donor lymphocyte infusion donor (not recorded which). It is not recorded whose cells these are; they may come from a transplant donor. Sequenced material: blood, either unsorted or a sorted T cell fraction (not recorded which). This sequence joins TRBV9 and TRBJ2-5; maybe TRBD1 (6 bases). CDR3: CASSVGTDAEETQYF. CDR3 in DNA: TGTGCCAGCAGCGTAGGGACAGACGCCGAGGAGACCCAGTACTTC.